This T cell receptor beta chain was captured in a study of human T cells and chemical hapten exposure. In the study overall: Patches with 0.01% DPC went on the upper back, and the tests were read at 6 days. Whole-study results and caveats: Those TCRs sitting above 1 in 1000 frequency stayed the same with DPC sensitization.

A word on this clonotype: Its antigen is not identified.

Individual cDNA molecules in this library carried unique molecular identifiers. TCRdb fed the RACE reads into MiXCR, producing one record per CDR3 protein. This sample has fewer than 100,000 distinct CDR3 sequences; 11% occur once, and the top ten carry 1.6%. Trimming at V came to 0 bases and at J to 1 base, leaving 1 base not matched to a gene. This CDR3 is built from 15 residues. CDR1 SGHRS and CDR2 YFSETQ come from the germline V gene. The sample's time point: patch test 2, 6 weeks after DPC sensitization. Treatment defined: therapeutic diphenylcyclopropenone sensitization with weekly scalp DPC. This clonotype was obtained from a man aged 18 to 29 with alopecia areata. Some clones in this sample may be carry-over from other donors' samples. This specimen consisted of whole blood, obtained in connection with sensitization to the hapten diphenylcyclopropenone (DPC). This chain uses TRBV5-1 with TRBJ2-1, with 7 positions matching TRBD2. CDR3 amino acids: CASSLGLASYNEQFF. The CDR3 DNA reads TGCGCCAGCAGCTTGGGACTAGCTTCCTACAATGAGCAGTTCTTC.